The sequence of this T cell receptor beta chain was determined in a study of blood T cell repertoires in COVID-19. The repertoire was sequenced with immunoSEQ multiplex PCR; TCRdb's copy has only in-frame clones and lacks some. The sample consists of 200,000 to 300,000 clones, around four fifths of them appearing once. Germline loops: CDR1 SGHAT, CDR2 FQDESV (reference sequence). With 5 bases clipped from V and 5 bases from J, the junction kept 10 bases outside the gene matches. The CDR3 is made up of 15 amino acids. This receptor was taken from a man between 40 and 49 years old with acute or convalescent COVID-19. The J gene is TRBJ2-5, the V gene TRBV11-1; 8 nucleotides agree with TRBD1. Sequenced sample: peripheral blood. CDR3 DNA sequence: TGTGCCAGCAGCGCAGGGACAGGTGTATCGGAGACCCAGTACTTC. The encoded protein is CASSAGTGVSETQYF.